Described below is a single T cell receptor beta chain sequence and its context. CDR3 length equals 16 residues. The V and J ends lost 8 bases and 3 bases respectively, with 22 bases between them. In germline, CDR1 is LNHNV, CDR2 YYDKDF (reference sequence). The data derive from a study of blood T cell repertoires in COVID-19. The overall study: Samples representing acute and convalescent COVID-19 were sourced from the United States, Italy and Spain. Sample material is recorded as cDNA or gDNA derived from T cells, B-cell-depleted T cells, or PBMCs.

Authors' processing steps: By means of reference gene primer amplification, nucleated cell counts were estimated. The repertoire was sequenced with immunoSEQ multiplex PCR; TCRdb's copy has only in-frame clones and lacks some. V and J calls and clone size are as listed in that table; D and trimming were resolved from the DNA. The sample shows about 60,000 clones, about 80% of them seen only once. This TCR derives from a man in his sixties with acute or convalescent COVID-19. The sequencing sample was made of peripheral blood. V and J are TRBV15 and TRBJ2-5, with TRBD2 as a possible D gene (8 bases). The CDR3 protein is CATSREGAGGKETQYF. CDR3 nucleotide sequence: TGTGCCACCTCTCGGGAGGGGGCAGGGGGGAAAGAGACCCAGTACTTC. The whole variable domain, remainder taken from reference TRBV15 and TRBJ2-5, is DAMVIQNPRYQVTQFGKPVTLSCSQTLNHNVMYWYQQKSSQAPKLLFHYYDKDFNNEADTPDNFQSRRPNTSFCFLDIRSPGLGDTAMYLCATSREGAGGKETQYFGPGTRLLVL.